The rows below give T cell receptor beta chains drawn from one sample of a study of T cell clones after liver transplantation. Libraries were prepared by immunoSEQ multiplex PCR; TCRdb keeps only in-frame clonotypes and omits some of them. Seen here are 68,000 or so clones, around 92% observed once, and the top ten hold approximately 0.92%. Sequencing was performed on CD4+ T cells from blood, taken 25 months after liver transplant. The origin of the receptors is a human patient who received a liver transplant. Some T cells could come from the graft donor. CDR3s include the opening cysteine and the closing phenylalanine or tryptophan. Fields, in order: V gene, D gene, clone size, J gene, CDR3 DNA, CDR3 protein. A D gene is named only where the DNA matches it firmly. Where a row states a size, it is once, few, many or the class of an expanded clone; other rows omit it.

TRBV5-1	NA	NA	TRBJ2-5	TGCGCCAGCAGCTTTTCTGAGACCCAGTACTTC	CASSFSETQYF
TRBV18	NA	NA	TRBJ2-7	TGTGCCAGCTCGCCCCTTCCTCAGGGAGACGAGCAGTACTTC	CASSPLPQGDEQYF
TRBV11-3	TRBD1	NA	TRBJ1-1	TGTGCCAGCAGCCCAGGGGGCCCGGGAGACACTGAAGCTTTCTTT	CASSPGGPGDTEAFF
TRBV19	NA	NA	TRBJ2-2	TGTGCCAGTAGTCAGGAGCGGCATAACACCGGGGAGCTGTTTTTT	CASSQERHNTGELFF
TRBV19	NA	NA	TRBJ1-1	TGTGCCAGTAGAATCGTCGCGAACACTGAAGCTTTCTTT	CASRIVANTEAFF
TRBV4-3	TRBD2	once	TRBJ2-1	TGCGCCAGCAGCCAACTAGCGGACTCCTACAATGAGCAGTTCTTC	CASSQLADSYNEQFF
TRBV27	NA	once	TRBJ2-3	TGTGCCAGCAGCATCCTAGCTATCAGCACAGATACGCAGTATTTT	CASSILAISTDTQYF
TRBV7-2	TRBD1	NA	TRBJ1-2	TGTGCCAGCAGCTTAGCGAGGCAGGGGGCAAGAGGCTATGGCTACACCTTC	CASSLARQGARGYGYTF
TRBV5-1	NA	NA	TRBJ2-1	TGCGCCAGCAGCCCAGCGTACTACAATGAGCAGTTCTTC	CASSPAYYNEQFF
TRBV7-8	TRBD2	once	TRBJ2-4	TGTGCCAGCAGCTTAACGGCGGGAGCTGTCAAAAACATTCAGTACTTC	CASSLTAGAVKNIQYF
TRBV5-8	NA	NA	TRBJ2-4	TGTGCCAGCAGCTCGGTAAACATTCAGTACTTC	CASSSVNIQYF
TRBV5-4	TRBD1	NA	TRBJ2-7	TGTGCCAGCAGCCCAAGGGACAGGGGGCTGGACGAGCAGTACTTC	CASSPRDRGLDEQYF
TRBV7-8	TRBD1	NA	TRBJ1-1	TGTGCCAGCAGCTTAAGGGGACAGAGAAACACTGAAGCTTTCTTT	CASSLRGQRNTEAFF
TRBV11-2	NA	NA	TRBJ1-4	TGTGCCAGCAGCTCGGGGAAAGTTCGTACTAATGAAAAACTGTTTTTT	CASSSGKVRTNEKLFF
TRBV9	NA	few	TRBJ2-2	TGTGCCAGCAGCCTAACTCGGAATGGGGAGCTGTTTTTT	CASSLTRNGELFF
TRBV29-1	NA	NA	TRBJ2-3	TGCAGCGTTGGCGGGAAGGCGCTCACAGATACGCAGTATTTT	CSVGGKALTDTQYF
TRBV19	NA	NA	TRBJ1-5	TGTGCCAGTAGTCCCCGGGGCTTTGGCAATCAGCCCCAGCATTTT	CASSPRGFGNQPQHF
TRBV6-5	TRBD1	NA	TRBJ1-1	TGTGCCAGCAGTTACGGGACAGGGAACACTGAAGCTTTCTTT	CASSYGTGNTEAFF
TRBV2	TRBD1	NA	TRBJ1-2	TGTGCCAGCAGTGAAAATAGGGGGCAGCGATACACCTTC	CASSENRGQRYTF
TRBV4-1	TRBD1	NA	TRBJ2-3	TGCGCCAGCAGCCAGGGACAGGGAAGGGCAGATACGCAGTATTTT	CASSQGQGRADTQYF
TRBV28	NA	NA	TRBJ1-5	TGTGCCAGCAGTTTTTCCCGACAGTCCAATCAGCCCCAGCATTTT	CASSFSRQSNQPQHF
TRBV12-5	TRBD1	NA	TRBJ2-7	TGTGCTAGTGGTTTGACAGGGGCCTACGAGCAGTACTTC	CASGLTGAYEQYF
TRBV10-3	TRBD2	few	TRBJ2-5	TGTGCCATCAGTGCCAGGACTAGCGGGACACAAGAGACCCAGTACTTC	CAISARTSGTQETQYF
TRBV5-1	NA	NA	TRBJ2-1	TGCGCCAGCAGCTTACGCGGGGTTGACAGGGATGAGCAGTTCTTC	CASSLRGVDRDEQFF
TRBV5-1	TRBD1	NA	TRBJ2-1	TGCGCCAGCAGATCCTCCAGGGGGCTAGGGCCGTACAATGAGCAGTTCTTC	CASRSSRGLGPYNEQFF
TRBV19	NA	NA	TRBJ2-2	TGTGCCAGTAGTACAGGGAGTTACACCGGGGAGCTGTTTTTT	CASSTGSYTGELFF
TRBV10-3	TRBD2	NA	TRBJ2-1	TGTGCCATCACCCGTAGCGGGAGCTCCTACAATGAGCAGTTCTTC	CAITRSGSSYNEQFF
TRBV6-6	NA	NA	TRBJ1-5	TGTGCCAGCAGCTTACAGGAACCCAATCAGCCCCAGCATTTT	CASSLQEPNQPQHF
TRBV25-1	TRBD1	NA	TRBJ2-5	TGTGCCAGCAGTGAATATCACAGGGGGCAGGTTGAGACCCAGTACTTC	CASSEYHRGQVETQYF
TRBV7-8	TRBD1	NA	TRBJ1-4	TGTGCCAGCAGTCACGGGGCAGGGGGCACTGCTAATGAAAAACTGTTTTTT	CASSHGAGGTANEKLFF
TRBV11-2	NA	NA	TRBJ2-2	TGTGCCAGCAGCTTAGCGGAAACCGGGGAGCTGTTTTTT	CASSLAETGELFF
TRBV7-3	NA	NA	TRBJ1-1	TGTGCCAGCAGCTTATACATGAACACTGAAGCTTTCTTT	CASSLYMNTEAFF
TRBV30	NA	NA	TRBJ2-7	TGTGCCTGGGGGGCCGGGCCCTCCTACGAGCAGTACTTC	CAWGAGPSYEQYF
TRBV11-2	TRBD1	NA	TRBJ2-2	TGTGCCAGCAGCACAGGACAGGGTTCATCCGGGGAGCTGTTTTTT	CASSTGQGSSGELFF
TRBV18	TRBD2	NA	TRBJ2-2	TGTGCCAGCTCACCCCATTCAGCGGGGGCGAACACCGGGGAGCTGTTTTTT	CASSPHSAGANTGELFF
TRBV27	NA	NA	TRBJ2-7	TGTGCCAGCAGTTCCCCGGGACGCTTTCGATACGAGCAGTACTTC	CASSSPGRFRYEQYF
TRBV7-2	TRBD2	NA	TRBJ2-7	TGTGCCAGCAGCTTAAGGGGACTAGCGCCCAAGAGTTCCTACGAGCAGTACTTC	CASSLRGLAPKSSYEQYF
TRBV2	TRBD2	NA	TRBJ2-1	TGTGCCAGCAAGGGGCGGGAGGTTTCCTACAATGAGCAGTTCTTC	CASKGREVSYNEQFF
TRBV19	NA	once	TRBJ1-5	TGTGCCAGTAGTATGGGCAGAAATAGCAATCAGCCCCAGCATTTT	CASSMGRNSNQPQHF
TRBV5-1	NA	NA	TRBJ1-1	TGCGCCAGCACAACCCCCGACCGGGGGAACACTGAAGCTTTCTTT	CASTTPDRGNTEAFF
TRBV28	NA	NA	TRBJ2-3	TGTGCCAGCAGTTTGAGGGATTCGGCAGATACGCAGTATTTT	CASSLRDSADTQYF
TRBV7-8	NA	NA	TRBJ2-3	TGTGCCAGCAGCATAACTAGCACAGATACGCAGTATTTT	CASSITSTDTQYF
TRBV2	NA	NA	TRBJ2-3	TGTGCCACCCGAGCGGAGAGCACAGATACGCAGTATTTT	CATRAESTDTQYF
TRBV6-5	NA	NA	TRBJ2-3	TGTGCCAGCACAGGAGGACCCAACCTAGATACGCAGTATTTT	CASTGGPNLDTQYF
TRBV10-3	TRBD2	NA	TRBJ2-1	TGTGCCATCAGCCGAGGACTAGCGGGAGGCAAATATGAGCAGTTCTTC	CAISRGLAGGKYEQFF
TRBV15	TRBD1	NA	TRBJ1-2	TGTGCCACCAGCAGAGATATACAGGGGCTTGGCTACACCTTC	CATSRDIQGLGYTF
TRBV2	NA	NA	TRBJ2-7	TGTGCCAGCAGTGGCGTCTCCTACGAGCAGTACTTC	CASSGVSYEQYF
TRBV19	NA	NA	TRBJ2-1	TGTGCCAGTAGTATGGGTGGCAATGAGCAGTTCTTC	CASSMGGNEQFF
TRBV7-2	NA	NA	TRBJ2-5	TGTGCCAGCAGCTTAAAGCCAGCAGAGACCCAGTACTTC	CASSLKPAETQYF
TRBV10-3	NA	NA	TRBJ2-3	TGTGCCATCAGTGAGGTCGGCACAGATACGCAGTATTTT	CAISEVGTDTQYF
TRBV30	NA	NA	TRBJ2-7	TGTGCCTGGAGCCGTTCTAGGGGGGAGCAGTACTTC	CAWSRSRGEQYF
TRBV30	NA	NA	TRBJ1-3	TGTGCCTGGAGCCGGTTTGGGGCCTCTGGAAACACCATATATTTT	CAWSRFGASGNTIYF
TRBV30	NA	once	TRBJ1-3	TGTGCCTGGGCCCGGGACTTCTCAGGAAACACCATATATTTT	CAWARDFSGNTIYF
TRBV11-3	NA	NA	TRBJ2-3	TGTGCCAGCAGCTTAAACCGGCAAAAAGATACGCAGTATTTT	CASSLNRQKDTQYF
TRBV11-3	TRBD2	NA	TRBJ2-3	TGTGCCAGCAGCTTACCCCGACTAGCGGGAGGTATGGCAGATACGCAGTATTTT	CASSLPRLAGGMADTQYF